This T cell receptor (beta chain) was retrieved from a study of shared clonotypes between healthy human individuals (dated by TCRdb to about 2020). Context from the whole study: The cohort included three men and a couple of women between 18 and 49 years of age. For each donor, CD4 naive and CD4 memory were each given three plates, CD8 naive was given two plates, and CD8 memory was given one plate. The study deeply sequenced blood TCR repertoires of about 5 healthy adults to estimate repertoire size and the extent of clonotype sharing between individuals. Each donor's leukapheresis produced roughly between about 0.9 and 9.5 billion PBMCs. Libraries were prepared and TCR repertoires were sequenced by different laboratories using diverse techniques, in order to increase sequencing depth and limit assay-specific biases.

On this clone: The antigen it recognizes is unknown. The record has no base qualities; no much larger clone is one base away.

The donors were healthy, HIV-negative adults who had no recently reported acute infections or vaccinations. Every donor was a Caucasian adult living in Nashville, Tennessee, USA. CD4+ T cells were enriched through magnetic negative selection, after which naive cells were positively selected on CD45RA and the remaining negative fraction served as the memory subset. After blood collection by leukapheresis, PBMCs were isolated using Ficoll-Histopaque density gradient centrifugation and then cryopreserved in the vapor phase of liquid nitrogen. Purity and quantity of every magnetically sorted T cell population were checked by analytical flow cytometry. Genomic DNA was isolated from every sorted fraction and measured by UV absorbance on a Nanodrop 2000c. The full study reports these points: Even with the large sequencing depth, rarefaction of the sorted-subset datasets indicated that sequencing was incomplete. Pairwise subsampling indicated that sequencing depth was expected to affect the degree of clonotype sharing among donors. The small number of donors limited the genetic and exposure-history diversity represented. Sampling was restricted to blood, and TCR repertoires in tissues likely differ from the TCR repertoires found in blood. When a handful of donors were compared, the shared fraction of clonotypes was roughly 5% for naive CD4, around 3.6% for naive CD8, roughly 2.5% for memory CD4, and 0.35% to 0.4% for memory CD8. Estimated clonotype richness was generally larger for naive than for memory subsets. Higher generation probabilities were observed for clonotypes shared by all four sorted-subset donors than for non-shared clonotypes.

The CDR3 holds 16 amino acids from the cysteine to the phenylalanine. The DNA shown is the 48-base CDR3, in frame from base 1. CDR1 SGHVS and CDR2 FNYEAQ are derived from the germline V gene. A distance of 12 bases separates the germline ends of V and J, which lose 1 base and 2 bases respectively. Using the deep immunoSEQ assay, multiplex PCR amplified TCR CDR3 regions from genomic DNA. Genomic DNA extracted from each cell subset was distributed evenly over all wells of several immunoSEQ 96-well plates, and each plate served as one replicate. For sorted subsets, 150 to 200 ng genomic DNA, equal to about 30,000 T cell genomes, was loaded into each replicate PCR. Purified libraries were quantified with a Qubit 3.0 fluorometer, sized on a Bioanalyzer 2100, and re-quantified with the KAPA Library Quantification kit. Each immunoSEQ 96-well plate was sequenced on its own single-read 150-cycle Illumina NextSeq 550 flow cell. In the authors' own workflow: Because the immunoSEQ output included only junctional sequences and no quality scores, the filtering could not be the same as the filtering used for full-length reads. To assign V/J genes and CDR3, sequences were annotated against IMGT germline references using PyIR, a Python wrapper for IgBLAST v1.9. Reads with weak V/J assignments (E-value above 1e-6), missing CDR3, stop codons, out-of-frame junctions, or ambiguous translated residues were removed. V3J clonotypes were defined by identical inferred V gene, J gene, and CDR3 amino acid sequence. The percentage overlap between two repertoires was calculated by dividing the number of shared unique clonotypes by the size of the smaller repertoire. Repertoire richness was assessed with RTK rarefaction, the Chao1 estimator, and Recon v2.1 estimates of unobserved clonotypes. For all TCRbeta clonotypes obtained by the gDNA method from a few donors, generation probabilities were computed with OLGA. The immuneACCESS repertoire file appears here via TCRdb, limited to in-frame rearrangements. These files lack a portion of the clones; in checked studies, under half of the deficit traces to unresolved V genes, and the cause of the others is not known. D and trimming were read from the DNA, whereas the V and J calls and clone size are those reported in that table. This sample comprises hundreds of thousands of clones, roughly 95% of them detected only once. The biggest ten clones account for 0.06% of the sample.

Sequenced input: naive CD4+ T cells sorted from blood. The sample's cell subset or site, from its label and the paper: CD45RA+ positively selected. The chain is assembled from TRBV7-6 and TRBJ1-3; a tentative D call is TRBD1 (6 bases match). This receptor was obtained from a young woman in good health. The DNA sequence is TGTGCCAGCAGCTTAGAGGTCGGGGGGCCTGGAAACACCATATATTTT. It specifies CASSLEVGGPGNTIYF.